This T cell receptor (beta chain) appears in the sequencing data of a study of response to subunit inactivated influenza vaccine. The study, taken as a whole, reports: New T cells are recruited in small numbers by each seasonal influenza vaccination, according to the authors' suggestion.

On this clonotype itself: Its cognate antigen is unknown.

MiXCR, applied by TCRdb to the RT-PCR reads, yields one record per CDR3 protein. Among around 760,000 distinct CDR3 sequences listed, around 14% were seen once. This CDR3 is built from 16 residues. Germline-derived CDR1 and CDR2 are LNHNV and YYDKDF (reference sequence). The V and J genes are TRBV15 and TRBJ2-1, with TRBD2 identical over 14 bases. The J call may be incorrect, as the DNA end agrees better with TRBJ2-7. This receptor was taken from a man between 45 and 60 years old who received an inactivated influenza vaccine. The sequenced sample was PBMCs from blood, obtained 14 to 15 days before vaccination. In DNA, the CDR3 is TGTGCCACCAGCAGAGGACTAGCGGGGGGGCCCAATGAGCAGTACTTC. Translation gives CATSRGLAGGPNEQYF.